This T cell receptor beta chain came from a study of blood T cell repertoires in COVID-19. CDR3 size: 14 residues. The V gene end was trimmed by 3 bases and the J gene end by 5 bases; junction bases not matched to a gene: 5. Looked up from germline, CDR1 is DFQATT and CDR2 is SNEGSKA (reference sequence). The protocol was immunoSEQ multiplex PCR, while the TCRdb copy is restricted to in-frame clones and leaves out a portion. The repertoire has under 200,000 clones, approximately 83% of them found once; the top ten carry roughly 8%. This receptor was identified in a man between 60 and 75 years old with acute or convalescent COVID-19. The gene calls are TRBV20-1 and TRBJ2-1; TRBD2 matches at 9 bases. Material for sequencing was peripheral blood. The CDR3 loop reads CSASIAGVHNEQFF. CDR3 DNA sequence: TGCAGTGCTAGTATAGCGGGAGTCCACAATGAGCAGTTCTTC.